This T cell receptor beta chain was sequenced for a study of T cell changes during pregnancy in multiple sclerosis. The V gene end was trimmed by 4 bases and the J gene end by 4 bases; junction bases not matched to a gene: 5. The CDR3 has 15 amino acids. The germline V gene encodes CDR1 MNHNY and CDR2 SVGAGI (reference sequence). Libraries were prepared by immunoSEQ multiplex PCR; TCRdb keeps only in-frame clonotypes and omits some of them. This sample has tens of thousands of clones; roughly 89% occur once, and the top ten carry roughly 0.7%. Specimen: peripheral blood, collected in the third trimester of pregnancy. The chain carries TRBV6-6 and TRBJ1-3; 9 bases match TRBD1. The sequence came from a female donor in good health, enrolled as a control in a pregnancy study. CDR3 in amino acids: CASSFDRGKGNTIYF. CDR3 coding DNA: TGTGCCAGCAGTTTCGACAGGGGGAAGGGAAACACCATATATTTT.